Listed below are T cell receptor beta chains from one sample, sequenced in a study of lymphopenia after photon versus proton radiotherapy. TCRdb's table, derived via immunoSEQ multiplex PCR, lists solely in-frame clones and lacks some. The table includes over 9,500 clones, 88% detected once. The material was peripheral blood, obtained from a patient treated with photon-based radiotherapy. These receptors came from a man aged 55 to 69 with pancreatic cancer. Both conserved end residues are part of each CDR3. A D gene is named only where the DNA matches it firmly. Not every row has a clone size; where given, it reads once, few, many or a size class.

d_call: -
clone_size: -
j_call: TRBJ2-5
v_call: TRBV5-1
cdr3_nt: TGCGCCAGCACGTCTGGCTTGGGTAGTGAGACCCAGTACTTC
cdr3_aa: CASTSGLGSETQYF

d_call: -
clone_size: once
j_call: TRBJ2-5
v_call: TRBV7-9
cdr3_nt: TGTGCCAGCAGCCCGACGGGCGCTCTGGAGACCCAGTACTTC
cdr3_aa: CASSPTGALETQYF

d_call: -
clone_size: -
j_call: TRBJ2-1
v_call: TRBV5-4
cdr3_nt: TGTGCCAGCAGCCAATCGTCGGGGCTGAACTACAATGAGCAGTTCTTC
cdr3_aa: CASSQSSGLNYNEQFF

d_call: TRBD1
clone_size: -
j_call: TRBJ2-5
v_call: TRBV6-5
cdr3_nt: TGTGCCAGCAGTTACTCTAGGACAGGGGGCGCGAAGACCCAGTACTTC
cdr3_aa: CASSYSRTGGAKTQYF

d_call: -
clone_size: -
j_call: TRBJ2-2
v_call: TRBV5-6
cdr3_nt: TGTGCCAGCAGCCTCTATGGGGGGCGGGCCGGGGAGCTGTTTTTT
cdr3_aa: CASSLYGGRAGELFF

d_call: TRBD1
clone_size: -
j_call: TRBJ1-1
v_call: TRBV10-3
cdr3_nt: TGTGCCATCAGTGAGACCGGGACAGTTACTGAAGCTTTCTTT
cdr3_aa: CAISETGTVTEAFF

d_call: -
clone_size: -
j_call: TRBJ2-5
v_call: TRBV7-9
cdr3_nt: TGTGCCAGCAGCTCGACACAGCCACCTCAAGAGACCCAGTACTTC
cdr3_aa: CASSSTQPPQETQYF

d_call: -
clone_size: -
j_call: TRBJ1-4
v_call: TRBV19
cdr3_nt: TGTGCCAGTAGTACCCCCGCGCGACCTTATGCAACTAATGAAAAACTGTTTTTT
cdr3_aa: CASSTPARPYATNEKLFF

d_call: TRBD1
clone_size: -
j_call: TRBJ2-7
v_call: TRBV6-5
cdr3_nt: TGTGCCAGCAGTCCTTCCGGGACAGGGGACGAGCAGTACTTC
cdr3_aa: CASSPSGTGDEQYF

d_call: -
clone_size: -
j_call: TRBJ1-1
v_call: TRBV4-1
cdr3_nt: TGCGCCAGCAGCCAAGTTACAGGGTGGAACACTGAAGCTTTCTTT
cdr3_aa: CASSQVTGWNTEAFF

d_call: -
clone_size: -
j_call: TRBJ2-3
v_call: TRBV6-5
cdr3_nt: TGTGCCAGCAGTCGCCAAGGACCGGAGGATACGCAGTATTTT
cdr3_aa: CASSRQGPEDTQYF

d_call: -
clone_size: -
j_call: TRBJ1-1
v_call: TRBV4-1
cdr3_nt: TGCGCCAGCAGCCAAGATCTATTTGGTCTGGGCAGCCTCACGGTCCAAGAAGCTTTCTTT
cdr3_aa: CASSQDLFGLGSLTVQEAFF

d_call: -
clone_size: -
j_call: TRBJ1-1
v_call: TRBV4-2
cdr3_nt: TGTGCCAGCAGCCAAGATCTAAGGGGCCCCACTGAAGCTTTCTTT
cdr3_aa: CASSQDLRGPTEAFF

d_call: TRBD1
clone_size: -
j_call: TRBJ2-7
v_call: TRBV7-2
cdr3_nt: TGTGCCAGCAGCCTACCCGGGACAGGGATGTACGAGCAGTACTTC
cdr3_aa: CASSLPGTGMYEQYF

d_call: -
clone_size: -
j_call: TRBJ1-1
v_call: TRBV2
cdr3_nt: TGTGCCAGCAGAGGGGGACAATTGAACACTGAAGCTTTCTTT
cdr3_aa: CASRGGQLNTEAFF

d_call: -
clone_size: -
j_call: TRBJ2-6
v_call: TRBV15
cdr3_nt: TGTGCCACCAGCAGAGAGGGGTCTGGGGCCAACGTCCTGACTTTC
cdr3_aa: CATSREGSGANVLTF

d_call: -
clone_size: -
j_call: TRBJ2-7
v_call: TRBV4-1
cdr3_nt: TGCGCCAGCAGCCAAGAAATCCCCGGAGCGGGTTGGTACTACGAGCAGTACTTC
cdr3_aa: CASSQEIPGAGWYYEQYF

d_call: TRBD2
clone_size: -
j_call: TRBJ2-7
v_call: TRBV30
cdr3_nt: TGTGCCTTTTCAAGGGCGGGAGCCTACGAGCAGTACTTC
cdr3_aa: CAFSRAGAYEQYF

d_call: -
clone_size: -
j_call: TRBJ2-2
v_call: TRBV7-3
cdr3_nt: TGTGCCAGCAGCTCCTCGGGCGGGGAGCTGTTTTTT
cdr3_aa: CASSSSGGELFF

d_call: -
clone_size: -
j_call: TRBJ2-3
v_call: TRBV7-9
cdr3_nt: TGTGCCAGCAGCTTAGGGAAGGCTGCTAGCACAGATACGCAGTATTTT
cdr3_aa: CASSLGKAASTDTQYF

d_call: -
clone_size: -
j_call: TRBJ2-2
v_call: TRBV27
cdr3_nt: TGTGCCAGCAGAGGGCTCCGGGGCAATTTAAACACCGGGGAGCTGTTTTTT
cdr3_aa: CASRGLRGNLNTGELFF

d_call: -
clone_size: few
j_call: TRBJ1-5
v_call: TRBV19
cdr3_nt: TGTGCCAGTAGTATACTCGTACGAGGGGCAGGTAGCAATCAGCCCCAGCATTTT
cdr3_aa: CASSILVRGAGSNQPQHF

d_call: -
clone_size: -
j_call: TRBJ1-2
v_call: TRBV27
cdr3_nt: TGTGCCAGCAGTTCCTTGGGGGCAGGGGTTGTCCCCTATGGCTACACCTTC
cdr3_aa: CASSSLGAGVVPYGYTF

d_call: -
clone_size: -
j_call: TRBJ2-1
v_call: TRBV27
cdr3_nt: TGTGCCAGCGGATCAGGGGTAATCTTAAATGAGCAGTTCTTC
cdr3_aa: CASGSGVILNEQFF

d_call: TRBD1
clone_size: -
j_call: TRBJ2-2
v_call: TRBV10-3
cdr3_nt: TGTGCCATCAGGCTTATGAGACAGGGAAGCACCGGGGAGCTGTTTTTT
cdr3_aa: CAIRLMRQGSTGELFF

d_call: -
clone_size: -
j_call: TRBJ2-4
v_call: TRBV4-1
cdr3_nt: TGCGCCAGCAGCCAAGGATACCCCGGGGCCAAAAACATTCAGTACTTC
cdr3_aa: CASSQGYPGAKNIQYF

d_call: -
clone_size: -
j_call: TRBJ1-1
v_call: TRBV27
cdr3_nt: TGTGCCAGCAACACCCACACAGGGTCCTCGGAAGCTTTCTTT
cdr3_aa: CASNTHTGSSEAFF

d_call: TRBD2
clone_size: -
j_call: TRBJ2-1
v_call: TRBV11-2
cdr3_nt: TGTGCCAGCACCAATCCTAGCGGGGGGTACAATGAGCAGTTCTTC
cdr3_aa: CASTNPSGGYNEQFF

d_call: -
clone_size: -
j_call: TRBJ2-3
v_call: TRBV7-2
cdr3_nt: TGTGCCAGCAGCTTAGTAGGGACAAGAAGCACAGATACGCAGTATTTT
cdr3_aa: CASSLVGTRSTDTQYF

d_call: TRBD1
clone_size: -
j_call: TRBJ2-7
v_call: TRBV2
cdr3_nt: TGTGCCAGCAGACGTGGACAGGGCGGCGAGCAGTACTTC
cdr3_aa: CASRRGQGGEQYF

d_call: -
clone_size: -
j_call: TRBJ2-2
v_call: TRBV10-2
cdr3_nt: TGCGCCAGCAGTGAGTCATCCGGGGAGCTGTTTTTT
cdr3_aa: CASSESSGELFF

d_call: -
clone_size: -
j_call: TRBJ1-4
v_call: TRBV18
cdr3_nt: TGTGCCAGCTCACCACCTGCAACTGAAAATGAAAAACTGTTTTTT
cdr3_aa: CASSPPATENEKLFF

d_call: TRBD1
clone_size: -
j_call: TRBJ1-5
v_call: TRBV10-2
cdr3_nt: TGCGCCAGCAGGGAGGGACAGGTCAATCAGCCCCAGCATTTT
cdr3_aa: CASREGQVNQPQHF

d_call: -
clone_size: -
j_call: TRBJ2-5
v_call: TRBV7-7
cdr3_nt: TGTGCTAGCAGCTTTGCGGGGGCTGGGGAGACCCAGTACTTC
cdr3_aa: CASSFAGAGETQYF

d_call: -
clone_size: -
j_call: TRBJ1-1
v_call: TRBV11-1
cdr3_nt: TGTGCCAGCAGCTTCAGGGGTGAGAACACTGAAGCTTTCTTT
cdr3_aa: CASSFRGENTEAFF

d_call: -
clone_size: -
j_call: TRBJ2-5
v_call: TRBV6-5
cdr3_nt: TGTGCCAGCAGGAGAACAGGGAGAGAGACCCAGTACTTC
cdr3_aa: CASRRTGRETQYF

d_call: -
clone_size: once
j_call: TRBJ1-6
v_call: TRBV6-1
cdr3_nt: TGTGCCAGCAGTCAGACAGCTCTCTATAATTCACCCCTCCACTTT
cdr3_aa: CASSQTALYNSPLHF

d_call: TRBD2
clone_size: -
j_call: TRBJ2-7
v_call: TRBV18
cdr3_nt: TGTGCCAGCTCTGCGGGACTAGCGGGGGGAACGTACGAGCAGTACTTC
cdr3_aa: CASSAGLAGGTYEQYF

d_call: TRBD2
clone_size: once
j_call: TRBJ2-3
v_call: TRBV10-1
cdr3_nt: TGCGCCAGCAGTGAGTTTTCTAGCGGGGGCACAGATACGCAGTATTTT
cdr3_aa: CASSEFSSGGTDTQYF

d_call: TRBD2
clone_size: -
j_call: TRBJ2-1
v_call: TRBV15
cdr3_nt: TGTGCCACCAGCAGCCCAAGCGGGGGGAGGTACAATGAGCAGTTCTTC
cdr3_aa: CATSSPSGGRYNEQFF

d_call: -
clone_size: -
j_call: TRBJ2-5
v_call: TRBV7-2
cdr3_nt: TGTGCCAGCAGCCCCCCGGCCGGGACCCAAGAGACCCGGTACTTC
cdr3_aa: CASSPPAGTQETRYF

d_call: TRBD2
clone_size: -
j_call: TRBJ2-1
v_call: TRBV5-1
cdr3_nt: TGCGCCAGCAGCTTGCCACCCCTAGCGGGGTCCTACAATGAGCAGTTCTTC
cdr3_aa: CASSLPPLAGSYNEQFF

d_call: TRBD2
clone_size: -
j_call: TRBJ2-3
v_call: TRBV4-1
cdr3_nt: TGCGCCAGCAGCCAAAGAGCGGGGGCTAGCACAGATACGCAGTATTTT
cdr3_aa: CASSQRAGASTDTQYF

d_call: -
clone_size: -
j_call: TRBJ1-2
v_call: TRBV15
cdr3_nt: TGTGCCACCAGCAGAGGGGGACAAGAAATATGGCGCTACACCTTC
cdr3_aa: CATSRGGQEIWRYTF

d_call: -
clone_size: -
j_call: TRBJ1-1
v_call: TRBV15
cdr3_nt: TGTGCCACCAGCAGAGCAGGGGTGACTGAAGCTTTCTTT
cdr3_aa: CATSRAGVTEAFF

d_call: -
clone_size: -
j_call: TRBJ2-5
v_call: TRBV28
cdr3_nt: TGTGCCAGCAGTTCGGGACTTCCCTCTGAGACCCAGTACTTC
cdr3_aa: CASSSGLPSETQYF

d_call: TRBD1
clone_size: -
j_call: TRBJ2-2
v_call: TRBV29-1
cdr3_nt: TGCAGCGTTGGGCGGACAGGGGACACCGGGGAGCTGTTTTTT
cdr3_aa: CSVGRTGDTGELFF

d_call: -
clone_size: -
j_call: TRBJ2-2
v_call: TRBV7-2
cdr3_nt: TGTGCCAGCAGCTTATGGTCGAACACCGGGGAGCTGTTTTTT
cdr3_aa: CASSLWSNTGELFF

d_call: -
clone_size: -
j_call: TRBJ1-2
v_call: TRBV12-2
cdr3_nt: TGTGCAAGTCGCCTGCCCAGGGGGTGTGCGACGAGAAATGGGGGATCAGACTATGGCTACACCTTC
cdr3_aa: CASRLPRGCATRNGGSDYGYTF

d_call: -
clone_size: -
j_call: TRBJ2-7
v_call: TRBV18
cdr3_nt: TGTGCCAGCTCACCACCGGGTCTCTCCTACGAGCAGTACTTC
cdr3_aa: CASSPPGLSYEQYF

d_call: -
clone_size: -
j_call: TRBJ2-7
v_call: TRBV6-5
cdr3_nt: TGTGCCAGCAGTCCCCAAGGGCTAAATTCCGACGAGCAGTACTTC
cdr3_aa: CASSPQGLNSDEQYF

d_call: TRBD1
clone_size: -
j_call: TRBJ1-1
v_call: TRBV29-1
cdr3_nt: TGCAGCGTGGCACAGGGGACAAACACTGAAGCTTTCTTT
cdr3_aa: CSVAQGTNTEAFF

d_call: -
clone_size: -
j_call: TRBJ1-6
v_call: TRBV5-1
cdr3_nt: TGCGCCAGCAGAGGTTCACCCCTCCACTTT
cdr3_aa: CASRGSPLHF

d_call: TRBD1
clone_size: -
j_call: TRBJ1-3
v_call: TRBV29-1
cdr3_nt: TGCAGCGTTGAAGACAGGGGGTCTGGAAACACCATATATTTT
cdr3_aa: CSVEDRGSGNTIYF

d_call: -
clone_size: -
j_call: TRBJ1-1
v_call: TRBV5-1
cdr3_nt: TGCGCCAGCAGCATGAGCAGGGGACATTATGGCGCTTTCTTT
cdr3_aa: CASSMSRGHYGAFF

d_call: TRBD1
clone_size: -
j_call: TRBJ2-1
v_call: TRBV5-1
cdr3_nt: TGCGCCAGCCTCAGGACAGGGCCTAGTCCGGTATCCTACAATGAGCAGTTCTTC
cdr3_aa: CASLRTGPSPVSYNEQFF

d_call: -
clone_size: once
j_call: TRBJ1-4
v_call: TRBV27
cdr3_nt: TGTGCCAGCAGTTTATCCCCCACAGGGACCAATGAAAAACTGTTTTTT
cdr3_aa: CASSLSPTGTNEKLFF

d_call: TRBD1
clone_size: -
j_call: TRBJ1-6
v_call: TRBV6-6
cdr3_nt: TGTGCCAGCAGTTCTAGACAGGGGGCGATGGGTTCACCCCTCCACTTT
cdr3_aa: CASSSRQGAMGSPLHF

d_call: TRBD2
clone_size: -
j_call: TRBJ2-5
v_call: TRBV7-3
cdr3_nt: TGTGCCAGCAGCTTAGGGCCTAGCGGGGGGCCCGAACAAGAGACCCAGTACTTC
cdr3_aa: CASSLGPSGGPEQETQYF